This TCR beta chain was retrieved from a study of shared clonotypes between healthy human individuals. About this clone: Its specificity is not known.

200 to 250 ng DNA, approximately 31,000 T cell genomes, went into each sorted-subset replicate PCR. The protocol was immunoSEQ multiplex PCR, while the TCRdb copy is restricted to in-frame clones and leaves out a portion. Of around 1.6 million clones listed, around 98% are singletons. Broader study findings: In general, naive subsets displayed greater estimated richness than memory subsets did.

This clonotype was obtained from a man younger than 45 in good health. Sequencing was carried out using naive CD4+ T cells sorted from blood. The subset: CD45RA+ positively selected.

In DNA form, the CDR3 reads TGTGCCAGCAGCGCAGCCCCTCCACTTAGCGGGATTTACAATGAGCAGTTCTTC. Translation: CASSAAPPLSGIYNEQFF. The V gene is TRBV5-8, the J gene TRBJ2-1; the match to TRBD2 covers 8 bases. V was pared by 4 bases and J by 4 bases, with 16 bases of the junction left unmatched. Germline lookup yields CDR1 SGHTS and CDR2 YDEGEE. This CDR3 has 18 residues. Full variable domain (outside the CDR3, taken from reference TRBV5-8 and TRBJ2-1): EAGVTQSPTHLIKTRGQQATLRCSPISGHTSVYWYQQALGLGLQFLLWYDEGEERNRGNFPPRFSGRQFPNYSSELNVNALELEDSALYLCASSAAPPLSGIYNEQFFGPGTRLTVL.